What follows are 14 T cell receptor beta chains derived from one specimen sequenced in a study of blood T cell repertoires in COVID-19. Assay: immunoSEQ multiplex PCR; the TCRdb copy retains only in-frame clones and omits some. The data show some 290,000 clones, roughly nine tenths seen once. The sample consisted of peripheral blood. The receptor set was obtained from a woman aged 25 to 39 with COVID-19, enrolled during active disease.

V usage is TRBV15 and J usage is TRBJ1-6, with 7 bases fitting TRBD1. J was trimmed by 10 bases and V by 3 bases; bases with no gene match: 6. Germline V lookup: CDR1 LNHNV, CDR2 YYDKDF (reference sequence). The CDR3 consists of 14 residues. DNA of the CDR3: TGTGCCACCAGCAGGGACAGGAGGCTCTCACCCCTCCACTTT. It encodes CATSRDRRLSPLHF.

The gene calls are TRBV18 and TRBJ1-4; D is unresolved. Trimming took 2 bases from V and 6 from J, leaving 22 bases between them. Germline V lookup: CDR1 KGHSH, CDR2 LQKENI. CDR3 size: 18 residues. CDR3 in DNA: TGTGCCAGCTCACCAGGTCGCGGGGTTGGTATCCGGGATGAAAAACTGTTTTTT. Amino acid sequence: CASSPGRGVGIRDEKLFF.

The chain links TRBV19 to TRBJ2-5; 16 bases are a match to TRBD2. CDR1 is LNHDA, CDR2 SQIVND, per germline (reference sequence). The CDR3 is 18 residues long. Trimming at V came to 5 bases and at J to 5 bases, leaving 11 bases not matched to a gene. The CDR3 sequence is CASSPGTSGGEVSETQYF. The CDR3 coding sequence is TGTGCCAGTAGTCCCGGGACTAGCGGGGGGGAGGTTAGCGAGACCCAGTACTTC. The full variable domain, in which reference TRBV19 and TRBJ2-5 provide the parts outside the CDR3, is DGGITQSPKYLFRKEGQNVTLSCEQNLNHDAMYWYRQDPGQGLRLIYYSQIVNDFQKGDIAEGYSVSREKKESFPLTVTSAQKNPTAFYLCASSPGTSGGEVSETQYFGPGTRLLVL.

The chain carries TRBV7-6 and TRBJ1-6; D remains unclear. The CDR3 is made up of 13 amino acids. Germline V CDR1 and CDR2: SGHVS, FNYEAQ. V was shortened by 1 base and J by 10 bases, with 8 bases between the two germline ends. CDR3 sequence reads: CASSLEPNSPLHF. CDR3 nucleotides: TGTGCCAGCAGCTTAGAGCCGAACTCACCCCTCCACTTT.

The chain employs TRBV5-1 and TRBJ2-2, with 7 nucleotides matching TRBD2. The germline CDR1 and CDR2 sequences are SGHRS and YFSETQ. This CDR3 has 15 amino acids. V lost 2 bases and J lost 6; bases outside the gene matches: 7. The CDR3 DNA is TGCGCCAGCAGCTTAAGCGGGGTAACTGCCGGGGAGCTGTTTTTT. As protein: CASSLSGVTAGELFF.

The rearrangement joins TRBV15 to TRBJ2-1, with no clear D. Germline CDR1 LNHNV, CDR2 YYDKDF (reference sequence). The CDR3 is 12 amino acids. The germline V and J ends were trimmed by 2 bases and 7 bases, with 6 bases remaining between them. CDR3 sequence (DNA): TGTGCCACCAGCAGATCGGTTAATGAGCAGTTCTTC. It is translated as CATSRSVNEQFF. Looking up the rest from reference TRBV15 and TRBJ2-1 gives the full variable domain: DAMVIQNPRYQVTQFGKPVTLSCSQTLNHNVMYWYQQKSSQAPKLLFHYYDKDFNNEADTPDNFQSRRPNTSFCFLDIRSPGLGDTAMYLCATSRSVNEQFFGPGTRLTVL.

The J gene is TRBJ1-3, the V gene TRBV20-1; 7 positions agree with TRBD1. With V trimmed by 3 bases and J by 4 bases, 3 bases remained unmatched. The CDR3 contains 13 residues. CDR1 is DFQATT, CDR2 SNEGSKA, per germline (reference sequence). The DNA of the CDR3 is TGCAGTGCTAGTGAGGGGGCGGGAAACACCATATATTTT. Amino acid sequence: CSASEGAGNTIYF.

The rearrangement links TRBV19 to TRBJ2-1, with TRBD1 matching 9 bases. The germline CDR1 and CDR2 sequences are LNHDA and SQIVND (reference sequence). The CDR3 is 15 amino acids. Trimming cost V 3 bases and J 4 bases; bases outside gene matches: 4. CDR3 loop: CASSIGQGFYNEQFF. CDR3 DNA: TGTGCCAGTAGTATCGGACAGGGGTTTTACAATGAGCAGTTCTTC.

This chain uses TRBV12-3 or TRBV12-4 with TRBJ1-3; D is unresolved. The CDR3 sequence is 12 residues long. V shed 11 bases and J shed 0 bases, with 8 bases lying between them. The CDR3 nucleotides read TGTGCCCGCCCGGGCTCTGGAAACACCATATATTTT. Amino acid sequence: CARPGSGNTIYF.

This clone was seen only a few times. V gene TRBV18 combines with J gene TRBJ1-3; possibly TRBD1 for D (6 bases). CDR3 size: 16 residues. V lost 0 bases to trimming and J lost 4 bases, with 13 bases between them. Germline V gene lookup returns CDR1 KGHSH and CDR2 LQKENI. In DNA, the CDR3 is TGTGCCAGCTCACCACCGGGGCCAGGGGCAGGAAACACCATATATTTT. This codes for CASSPPGPGAGNTIYF. The full variable domain, its missing parts supplied by reference TRBV18 and TRBJ1-3, is NAGVMQNPRHLVRRRGQEARLRCSPMKGHSHVYWYRQLPEEGLKFMVYLQKENIIDESGMPKERFSAEFPKEGPSILRIQQVVRGDSAAYFCASSPPGPGAGNTIYFGEGSWLTVV.

The chain carries TRBV2 and TRBJ2-5, with 9 positions matching TRBD2. The CDR3 extends over 16 amino acids. The V gene end was trimmed by 4 bases and the J gene end by 5 bases; junction bases not matched to a gene: 11. Germline CDR1 SNHLY, CDR2 FYNNEI. The CDR3: CASSGGSAGGLETQYF. CDR3 sequence (DNA): TGTGCCAGCAGTGGAGGTAGCGCGGGGGGGCTGGAGACCCAGTACTTC. Supplemented by reference TRBV2 and TRBJ2-5, the full variable domain reads EPEVTQTPSHQVTQMGQEVILRCVPISNHLYFYWYRQILGQKVEFLVSFYNNEISEKSEIFDDQFSVERPDGSNFTLKIRSTKLEDSAMYFCASSGGSAGGLETQYFGPGTRLLVL.

V and J are TRBV6-6 and TRBJ2-7, with 8 bases fitting TRBD2. This CDR3 region has 15 residues. Germline V gives CDR1 MNHNY, CDR2 SVGAGI (reference sequence). J was trimmed by 3 bases and V by 4 bases; bases with no gene match: 8. CDR3 bases: TGTGCCAGCAGTTCCCCCCGGGGGGGACACTACGAGCAGTACTTC. Protein product: CASSSPRGGHYEQYF.

The rearrangement uses TRBV5-5 and TRBJ2-7, with 9 bases matching TRBD1. The CDR3 is 14 residues long. Losses at the gene ends were 3 bases for V and 2 bases for J; bases not matched to a gene: 3. The V gene's germline CDR1 is SGHKS and CDR2 YYEKEE (reference sequence). In DNA, the CDR3 is TGTGCCAGCAGCTCCGGGACAGGGACCTACGAGCAGTACTTC. Protein: CASSSGTGTYEQYF. Drawing the rest from reference TRBV5-5 and TRBJ2-7, the complete variable domain is DAGVTQSPTHLIKTRGQQVTLRCSPISGHKSVSWYQQVLGQGPQFIFQYYEKEERGRGNFPDRFSARQFPNYSSELNVNALLLGDSALYLCASSSGTGTYEQYFGPGTRLTVT.

The rearrangement joins TRBV7-9 to TRBJ2-1; the match to TRBD1 covers 10 bases. Trimming took 5 bases from V and 6 from J; bases not matched to a gene: 10. Per the germline V gene, CDR1 is SEHNR and CDR2 is FQNEAQ (reference sequence). The CDR3 has 16 residues. The CDR3 region has the DNA TGTGCCAGCAGCCCGGGGGACAGGGGTAGGTTCAATGAGCAGTTCTTC. Its protein product is CASSPGDRGRFNEQFF.